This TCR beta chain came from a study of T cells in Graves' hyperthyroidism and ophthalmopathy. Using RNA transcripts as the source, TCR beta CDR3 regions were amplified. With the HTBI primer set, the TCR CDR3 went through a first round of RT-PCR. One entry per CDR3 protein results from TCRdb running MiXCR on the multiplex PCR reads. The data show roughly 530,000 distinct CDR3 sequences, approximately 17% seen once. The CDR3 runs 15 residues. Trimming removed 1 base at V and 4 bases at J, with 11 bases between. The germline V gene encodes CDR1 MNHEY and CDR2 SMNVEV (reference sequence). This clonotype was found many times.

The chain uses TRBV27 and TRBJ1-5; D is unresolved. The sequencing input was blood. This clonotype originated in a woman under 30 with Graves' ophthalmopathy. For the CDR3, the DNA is TGTGCCAGCAGTTTATTGAGCGTGGGAAATCAGCCCCAGCATTTT. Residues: CASSLLSVGNQPQHF.